The subject of this entry is one T cell receptor (beta chain). Antigen unknown. The CDR3 extends over 13 amino acids. Trimming at V came to 7 bases and at J to 1 base, leaving 2 bases not matched to a gene. Germline assignment: CDR1 ENHRY and CDR2 SYGVKD. The sample is drawn from a study of T-cell reconstitution after alpha-beta-depleted transplantation in children. Study-wide points: It was reported that alpha-beta T cells came from several hundred expanded graft clones (about two months after transplant). There were some patients whose high TCRbeta diversity at day 60 came from surviving recipient T cells and thymic progenitors. Diversity and T-cell counts at one year after transplant derived mostly from new T cells.

A library of TCRbeta sequences, prepared with unique molecular identifiers, was generated. TCRdb analysed the PCR reads with MiXCR anew, one entry per CDR3 protein. The sample has some 550,000 distinct CDR3 sequences, approximately 22% seen once. Sample: PBMCs, mostly from graft donor cells, taken 360 days after TCRalphabeta/CD19-depleted stem cell transplant. This receptor was taken from a boy under three years old who had a stem cell transplant for acute myeloid leukemia, so the T cells may come from the graft donor. The V gene is TRBV10-3, the J gene TRBJ1-1; 8 positions agree with TRBD1. CDR3 amino acids: CAITGTGNTEAFF. CDR3 sequence (DNA): TGTGCCATCACTGGGACAGGGAACACTGAAGCTTTCTTT.